This TCR beta chain was captured in a study of T cell repertoires in cytomegalovirus infection. Whole-study context: Recently identified HLA-C-restricted and well-studied HLA-B-restricted CMV epitopes were used. CMV infection plus the matching HLA type was flagged by public TCR beta signatures.

The study, taken as a whole, reports: There were carriers of CMV plus the relevant HLA, and cumulative public TCR beta family frequency identified them.

This clonotype turned up a few times. The antigen is undetermined. TCRdb itself ran the reads through MiXCR, one entry per CDR3 protein. The table has 250,000 to 300,000 distinct CDR3 sequences, less than 25% seen once. The CDR3 runs 15 residues. Per the germline V gene, CDR1 is MDHEN and CDR2 is SYDVKM. Trimming removed 5 bases at V and 2 bases at J, with 16 bases between. The specimen comprised cultured PBMCs, sampled from culture after CMV antigen stimulation. The rearrangement links TRBV28 to TRBJ2-7, with a weak D call TRBD2 (6 bases). This receptor was obtained from a human donor in good health (CMV status not recorded). Some clones in this sample may be carry-over from other donors' samples. The CDR3 nucleotides read TGTGCCAGCAGTCTACCGGGACTTGACGCCTACGAGCAGTACTTC. Its translation is CASSLPGLDAYEQYF.